Given below is one T cell receptor (beta chain) in context. This clone was seen a few times. This clone's antigen is unknown. No clone much larger than this one lies a single base away; base qualities are absent. The sample is drawn from a study of cytomegalovirus exposure and HLA in healthy donors (dated by TCRdb to the late 2010s). About the study as a whole: An earlier analysis of roughly 610 of the donors reported around 280 Gb of sequence data and 100 million to 120 million unique TCR beta sequences obtained from approximately 180 million T cells. About 300 gigabases of sequencing data and roughly 80 million unique TCR sequences made up an early release that covered approximately 700 HLA-typed donors. The genetic ancestry cluster associated with self-reported Caucasian donors included around four fifths of the approximately 400 genotyped donors. The study was designed to test whether signatures of past pathogen exposure could be identified by cataloging public T cell receptors. Using immunosequencing, the study profiled T cell repertoires from some 670 subjects and related those repertoires to cytomegalovirus serostatus. Besides the first cohort of more than 650 subjects, a separate validation cohort made up of over 100 different subjects was used. To predict cytomegalovirus infection status, the study brought together high-throughput TCR immunosequencing, statistical association of individual TCRs with disease status, and machine learning. A later analysis re-examined previously published TCR beta repertoires from more than 650 donors and added high-resolution HLA genotyping to investigate patterns of TCR occurrence. The later analysis used no new phenotypic data to find candidate immune exposures, relying instead on TCR beta sequences and their occurrence across donors. To decide whether each TCR beta V gene segment behaved as functional or pseudogenic, an earlier analysis of some 540 of the donors relied on high-throughput TCR beta sequencing. Donor age, sex, ethnicity and CMV serostatus were compiled alongside the repertoire data. A later genetic analysis took genome-wide SNP genotypes for about 60% of the roughly 670 donors and used that subset as a discovery cohort. All discovery cohort repertoires had been generated using a single sequencing platform. Class I and class II HLA loci were covered by the typing at four-digit resolution. The number of typed donors differed by locus: about 620-630 for A, B, C, DRB1 and DQB1; some 540 for DQA1; around 580 for DPA1; and about 450 for DPB1. Because of strong linkage in the cohort, four or five DR-DQ haplotypes were treated as single units for association and clustering. Among some 410 genotyped donors of the cohort, an average of approximately 240,000 unique TCR beta nucleotide sequences were sequenced per donor, approximately 20% of them non-productive.

The investigation overall reported the following: Correlated functional status among segregating V segments might reflect linkage disequilibrium, but an unknown experimental factor could not be ruled out. The 87-base-pair reads could not distinguish some IMGT-functional V segments, including TRBV6-2 and TRBV6-3, so those segments were excluded. The study listed 164 TCR beta chains as associated with cytomegalovirus. Broadly in line with IMGT annotations, most TCR beta V segments showed up in productive rearrangements about 87% or about 30% of the time in an earlier analysis of under 700 of the donors. Sequencing depth was assumed to be roughly uniform across donors in the presence/absence analyses, though that assumption may not hold. Only TCR beta chains were sequenced in this cohort, and the absence of alpha or paired-chain data limited detectable features. A further reported finding was that TCR beta sequences accurately predicted the HLA-A and HLA-B alleles for most subjects in the first cohort. The only immune exposure information available for the cohort was CMV serostatus. Because counts were too low, 15 to 20 rarely observed V segments, including chromosome 9 orphons, were left out of the earlier analysis of 587 of the donors. According to a later analysis, most CMV-associated TCR beta chains appeared to be HLA-restricted, and the HLA associations seemed to be driven largely by CMV exposure. Across donors, most TCR sequences were observed very rarely, whereas some public TCRs were present in many individuals. A later genetic analysis reported fewer N-insertions in productive TCRs among donors in an Asian-associated ancestry cluster than the roughly 700-donor mean. According to a later analysis, TCR association rates differed among HLA loci, with DRB1 alleles showing the most associated TCRs and HLA-C alleles showing the fewest. In both the original and validation cohorts, the classifier was reported to diagnose cytomegalovirus status with high specificity and sensitivity. Because HLA typing was missing for some donors at each locus, association tests included only the typed subset. At a false discovery rate of 0.05, a later analysis linked around 15,000 TCR beta sequences to specific HLA alleles. Three of the identified cytomegalovirus-associated TCR beta chains were confirmed in vitro to be specific for cytomegalovirus antigens. In a later analysis, HLA-associated TCR beta chains were found to be more clonally expanded and to have lower generation probabilities than equally common non-associated chains. According to the authors, the approach could potentially be generalized to other disease states and immunological phenotypes. A group of highly shared sequence variants was considered likely to be a technical artifact of the sequencing pipeline. Strong co-occurrence of HLA alleles, especially DR and DQ, made assigning TCR associations to individual alleles difficult. An association between a missense DCLRE1C variant and V-gene and J-gene trimming of TCR beta chains was found in a later genetic analysis and replicated in an independent cohort. Several of the top co-occurrence clusters appeared to be linked to parvovirus B19, influenza, CMV and Epstein-Barr virus, according to a later analysis.

Reading the germline V gene gives CDR1 SGHRS and CDR2 YFSETQ. The CDR3 runs 15 residues from the cysteine to the phenylalanine. Just CDR3 DNA is preserved here, 45 bases in frame from base 1. The germline ends are 15 bases apart after V is trimmed by 5 bases and J by 1 base. In total, 500 to 700 healthy bone marrow donors made up the cohort. Cohort members were all nominally healthy when sampled, although unrecorded immune exposures were likely present. The donor was CMV seropositive and belonged to the group of around 300 seropositive cohort members. Every donor gave a peripheral blood sample, and the peripheral blood mononuclear cells from that sample were used for TCR beta sequencing. The Qiagen DNeasy Blood Extraction Kit was used to extract genomic DNA from the blood cell samples. Libraries came from the immunoSEQ multiplex PCR assay. A mixture of 60 forward primers for TCR Vbeta segments and 13 reverse primers for TCR Jbeta segments was used in the multiplex PCR. Amplification of the CDR3 region of rearranged TCR beta genes was performed with a multiplex PCR assay on genomic DNA. On the Illumina HiSeq System, the amplified TCR beta libraries were sequenced as 87-base-pair reads. In the paper's pipeline: In a later analysis, tens of millions of unique TCR beta chains were counted across the 500 to 850 repertoires, and roughly 11 million of these chains were shared by at least two donors. To remove PCR and sequencing errors, raw reads were error-corrected and collapsed into unique sequences using a nearest-neighbor algorithm that merged closely related sequences. Alignment of CDR3 sequences to IMGT reference sequences was used to assign V, D and J gene segments. For a sequence to be retained, at least a six-nucleotide match to both a V gene segment and a J gene segment was required. Rearrangements were called productive when the CDR3 lacked stop codons and stayed in frame with V and J; all others were non-productive. CDR3 was defined according to IMGT convention as the region running from the second conserved V-encoded cysteine to the conserved J-encoded phenylalanine. In an earlier analysis of more than 550 of the donors, sequences lacking an unambiguous match to a single V gene segment were excluded. In an earlier analysis of several hundred of the donors, V segments were called functional above 56.7% productive rearrangements and were called segregating when the between-donor standard deviation exceeded 5%. A statistical classification framework was built for diagnosing cytomegalovirus status from the catalog of TCR beta chain sequences. V and J gene assignment, in a later analysis, came from comparing TCR nucleotide sequences with IMGT/GENE-DB human TR gene sequences. The TCRdist pipeline was used in a later analysis to assign CDR3 sequences and most-parsimonious VDJ recombination scenarios. In a later analysis, each TCR beta chain was defined by its CDR3 amino acid sequence together with its V-gene family, and reads lacking a unique V-gene family were excluded. To address suspected cross-contamination and a sequencing artifact, a later analysis removed 592 highly shared, low-generation-probability nucleotide sequences. In a later analysis, a clonal expansion index was calculated for each public chain from normalized within-repertoire ranks of inferred template counts. A later analysis computed generation probabilities with a VDJ recombination model fitted to out-of-frame rearrangements, and checked the results against IGoR. A later analysis scored TCR-TCR, TCR-HLA and TCR-CMV co-occurrence with hypergeometric tests, applying a repertoire-size bias correction to TCR pairs. A later analysis estimated false discovery rates by permuting HLA or CMV assignments 20 times. In a later analysis, co-occurring TCRs were grouped using DBSCAN, and TCRdist sequence similarity was added for clustering within HLA-allele-positive subsets. Repertoires with fewer than 30,000 or more than 120,000 public chains were left out of co-occurrence clustering, as were five repertoires with anomalous nucleotide sharing. TCRdb obtained this table from immuneACCESS and retained in-frame rearrangements with V and J assigned. These tables miss some clones; where compared with another copy, unresolved V genes account for less than half of the shortfall, and the remainder is unexplained. V, J and clone size are those of that table, while D and trimming were read from the DNA. The sample profile shows 250,000 to 350,000 clones; 86% of them were found once. The biggest ten clones account for 4% of the sample.

This clonotype originated in a man between 35 and 55 years old in good health and CMV-seropositive. The chain employs TRBV5-1 and TRBJ1-1, and the D gene may be TRBD1, 5 bases matching. The sequenced sample consisted of PBMCs. The DNA is as follows: TGCGCCAGCAGTTCGGGGTGGGGGGAGAACACTGAAGCTTTCTTT. Its translation reads: CASSSGWGENTEAFF.